This TCR beta chain was captured by sequencing in a study of vaccination and CD4 T cells after COVID-19. Treatment: approximately nine-day PBMC culture with coronavirus spike peptide pools or control peptides (ViraFEST assay). These CD4+ T cells came from an unexposed donor, sampled before the COVID-19 pandemic (2011-2018). Days 3 and 7 saw half the medium replaced with fresh IL-2 medium. A single count supports this clonotype. What it recognizes is unknown. The Oncomine TCR Beta short-read assay was applied to DNA of cultured CD4+ T cells. The source of extracted genomic DNA was cultured CD4+ T cells. TCRdb independently ran MiXCR on the PCR reads; one entry per CDR3 protein. The table records about 9,900 distinct CDR3 sequences, about 33% of them present only once. Germline V CDR1 and CDR2: MNHEY, SVGAGI. The junction had 2 bases not matched to a gene; V was cut back by 2 bases and J by 4 bases. The length of the CDR3 is 13 residues.

Sequenced material: CD4+ T cells from blood, cultured in vitro. This sequence originates from a human donor in good health. The rearrangement joins TRBV6-5 to TRBJ2-7; 7 bases map to TRBD1. Written as DNA, the CDR3 is TGTGCCAGCAGTTACAGGGGGCGTTACGAGCAGTACTTC. This codes for CASSYRGRYEQYF.